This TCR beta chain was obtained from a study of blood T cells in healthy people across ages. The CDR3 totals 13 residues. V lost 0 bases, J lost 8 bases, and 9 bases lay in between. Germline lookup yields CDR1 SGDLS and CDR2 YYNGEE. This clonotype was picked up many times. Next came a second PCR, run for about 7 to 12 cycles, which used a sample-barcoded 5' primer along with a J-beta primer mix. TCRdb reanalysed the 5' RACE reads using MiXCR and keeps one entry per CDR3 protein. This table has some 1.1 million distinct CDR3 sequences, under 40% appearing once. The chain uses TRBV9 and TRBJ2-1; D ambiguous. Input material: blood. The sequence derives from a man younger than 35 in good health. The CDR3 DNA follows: TGTGCCAGCAGCGTAGGAAGTATCGATGAGCAGTTCTTC. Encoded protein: CASSVGSIDEQFF.